This TCR beta chain was identified in a study of blood T cell repertoires in COVID-19. The germline CDR1 and CDR2 sequences are MNHEY and SVGAGI. The V and J ends lost 2 bases and 6 bases, in that order; junction bases with no gene match: 5. CDR3 length equals 15 residues. This clone was observed a few times. Repertoires were generated with immunoSEQ multiplex PCR, while TCRdb's copy carries only in-frame clones and drops some. The table includes approximately 200,000 clones, approximately 89% detected once. The sample consisted of PBMCs or T cells enriched from blood (not recorded which). This sequence joins TRBV6-5 and TRBJ1-4, with 8 positions matching TRBD1. The source of this sequence is a middle-aged woman with acute COVID-19. The CDR3: CASSYVQGEHEKLFF. CDR3 sequence (DNA): TGTGCCAGCAGTTACGTACAGGGGGAACATGAAAAACTGTTTTTT.